The 24 T cell receptor beta chains reported below all come from one sample, sequenced in a study of T cells after yellow fever vaccination. TCRdb independently ran MiXCR on the 5' RACE reads; one entry per CDR3 protein. The sample yields some 250,000 distinct CDR3 sequences, 3.6% seen once. This specimen consisted of PBMCs, obtained 15 days after the yellow fever booster vaccination. The source is a man aged 18 to 29 who received the YFV17D yellow fever vaccine.

This clonotype showed up many times. In DNA, the CDR3 is TGTGCCAGCAGTGAGGCCGGGACAGGGTTTTATCAGCCCCAGCATTTT. Its protein product is CASSEAGTGFYQPQHF. The J gene is TRBJ1-5, the V gene TRBV2, with 9 bases fitting TRBD1. This CDR3 is 16 amino acids long. CDR1 SNHLY and CDR2 FYNNEI come from the germline V gene. Germline trimming cut 3 bases from V and 5 bases from J; bases unmatched to any gene: 8. Full variable domain (rest looked up from reference TRBV2 and TRBJ1-5): EPEVTQTPSHQVTQMGQEVILRCVPISNHLYFYWYRQILGQKVEFLVSFYNNEISEKSEIFDDQFSVERPDGSNFTLKIRSTKLEDSAMYFCASSEAGTGFYQPQHFGDGTRLSIL.

This clonotype was counted a few times. This chain connects TRBV6-5 to TRBJ2-7; TRBD1 matches 9 bases. CDR3 size: 12 residues. Germline lookup yields CDR1 MNHEY and CDR2 SVGAGI. Trimming removed 4 bases from V and 6 bases from J; junction bases left unmatched: 1. The CDR3 DNA sequence: TGTGCCAGCAGTTTACAGGGGGCCGAGCAGTACTTC. Its protein product is CASSLQGAEQYF.

In this sample, this clonotype turned up many times. This chain connects TRBV12-3 or TRBV12-4 to TRBJ2-7; D is uncertain. This CDR3 is 14 amino acids long. The germline V and J ends were trimmed by 5 bases and 5 bases, with 16 bases remaining between them. CDR3 loop: CASSPSSSRNEQYV. DNA for the CDR3: TGTGCCAGCAGTCCATCGAGTAGTCGGAACGAGCAGTACGTC.

The chain employs TRBV14 and TRBJ2-7, with TRBD1 identical over 10 bases. The germline V gene encodes CDR1 SGHDN and CDR2 FVKESK. The CDR3 has 13 residues. J gave up 12 bases and V 4 bases, and 9 bases lay outside the gene matches. The CDR3 here is CASSLDGTGVPYV. In DNA form, the CDR3 reads TGTGCCAGCAGCCTAGACGGGACAGGGGTCCCGTACGTC.

Regarding this clonotype: At one end, the junction sequence differs from germline, possibly due to a read error. The rearrangement uses TRBV7-2 and TRBJ2-5; either TRBD1 or TRBD2 may supply D (5 bases each). The germline gives CDR1 SGHTA, CDR2 FQGNSA. There are 14 residues in the CDR3. The CDR3 loop is CACSWGRTQETQYF. CDR3 coding DNA: TGTGCCTGCAGCTGGGGACGGACCCAAGAGACCCAGTACTTC.

The table lists this clonotype with many counts. V gene TRBV11-2 combines with J gene TRBJ2-7; a possible D gene is TRBD1 (6 bases). The CDR3 extends over 14 amino acids. From germline, CDR1 is SGHAT and CDR2 FQNNGV. V dropped 5 bases and J dropped 3 bases, with 14 bases sitting between them. The DNA of the CDR3 is TGTGCCAGCAGCGCACACCGGGACAACTACGAGCAGTACGTC. Translated, it gives CASSAHRDNYEQYV.

This chain uses TRBV29-1 with TRBJ2-1; TRBD2 aligns across 7 bases. V lost 0 bases to trimming and J lost 6 bases; unmatched junction nucleotides: 14. The V gene's germline CDR1 is SQVTM and CDR2 ANQGSEA. The CDR3 covers 17 residues. The CDR3 DNA reads as TGCAGCGTTGAAGATGCGCCCTGGGGGGGACTTCCCAATGAGCAGTTCTTC. Protein: CSVEDAPWGGLPNEQFF.

The table lists this clonotype with many counts. The chain uses TRBV20-1 and TRBJ2-7, with D perhaps matching TRBD1 (5 bases). The CDR3 runs to 12 residues. V lost 6 bases and J lost 2, with 11 bases in between. From germline, CDR1 is DFQATT and CDR2 SNEGSKA (reference sequence). As DNA, the CDR3 is TGCAGTGCAACAGGCCGGGCCTACGAGCAGTACTTC. Amino acids: CSATGRAYEQYF.

The table lists this clonotype with many counts. V and J are TRBV20-1 and TRBJ2-1; weak D call: TRBD2 (6 bases). Germline V gene lookup returns CDR1 DFQATT and CDR2 SNEGSKA (reference sequence). V shed 0 bases and J shed 4 bases, with 13 bases lying between them. The CDR3 is 15 residues long. CDR3 in amino acids: CSARDLAAGYNEQFF. CDR3 DNA sequence: TGCAGTGCTAGAGATTTGGCCGCGGGGTACAATGAGCAGTTCTTC.

This clonotype was seen many times. The rearrangement joins TRBV15 to TRBJ2-7; D unresolved. CDR1 is LNHNV, CDR2 YYDKDF, per germline (reference sequence). The V and J ends lost 3 bases and 4 bases respectively, with 7 bases between them. The CDR3 has 12 residues. CDR3 in amino acids: CATSRGSYEQYF. In nucleotides, the CDR3 is TGTGCCACCAGCAGGGGTTCTTACGAGCAGTACTTC.

This clonotype was observed at least ten times. The V call is TRBV7-2, the J call TRBJ2-5; weak D call: TRBD1 (5 bases). The CDR3 runs 15 residues. Per the germline V gene, CDR1 is SGHTA and CDR2 is FQGNSA. V shed 1 base and J shed 2 bases, with 11 bases lying between them. The CDR3 bases are TGTGCCAGCAGCTTAGTGTCAAGGGGACAAGAGACCCAGTACTTC. Protein: CASSLVSRGQETQYF.

In this sample, this clonotype turned up many times. This chain links TRBV7-2 with TRBJ2-7; 7 bases align to TRBD1. Trimming removed 8 bases from V and 3 bases from J; junction bases left unmatched: 7. The CDR3 totals 13 residues. CDR1 SGHTA and CDR2 FQGNSA come from the germline V gene. CDR3 sequence reads: CASHPWDSYEQYF. CDR3 nucleotide sequence: TGTGCCAGCCACCCATGGGACAGCTACGAGCAGTACTTC.

This sequence joins TRBV19 and TRBJ1-1; 7 nucleotides match TRBD1. The CDR3 covers 15 residues. Germline lookup yields CDR1 LNHDA and CDR2 SQIVND (reference sequence). V lost 7 bases to trimming and J lost 0 bases; unmatched junction nucleotides: 8. The CDR3 DNA follows: TGTGCCAGTACCCCACAGGGGCCGCTGAACACTGAAGCTTTCTTT. It is translated as CASTPQGPLNTEAFF. Full variable domain (remainder filled in from reference TRBV19 and TRBJ1-1): DGGITQSPKYLFRKEGQNVTLSCEQNLNHDAMYWYRQDPGQGLRLIYYSQIVNDFQKGDIAEGYSVSREKKESFPLTVTSAQKNPTAFYLCASTPQGPLNTEAFFGQGTRLTVV.

This clonotype was counted between two and nine times. This sequence joins TRBV12-3 or TRBV12-4 and TRBJ2-3, with D unresolved. The CDR3 contains 13 residues. Trimming took 4 bases from V and 3 from J, leaving 8 bases between them. Written as DNA, the CDR3 is TGTGCCAGCAGTTACCTGAGAACAGATACGCAGTATTTT. Its translation is CASSYLRTDTQYF.

This clonotype was detected ten times or more. The V gene is TRBV7-2, the J gene TRBJ2-1, with D unresolved. The length of the CDR3 is 14 residues. Trimming removed 5 bases from V and 4 bases from J, with 12 bases in between. CDR1 and CDR2 (germline): SGHTA, FQGNSA. The CDR3 loop is CASSPYREYNEQFF. CDR3 coding DNA: TGTGCCAGCAGCCCATACCGCGAATACAATGAGCAGTTCTTC.

Ten or more counts support this clonotype. J is TRBJ1-6 and V is TRBV7-2; D is ambiguous. CDR3 length equals 13 residues. V was trimmed by 0 bases and J by 12 bases, leaving 9 bases between them. CDR1 SGHTA and CDR2 FQGNSA come from the germline V gene. The CDR3 region is CASSLAGRVPLHF. CDR3 coding DNA: TGTGCCAGCAGCTTAGCGGGGAGGGTACCCCTCCACTTT.

This clonotype was counted ten times or more. J is TRBJ1-2 and V is TRBV4-1; a weak D match, TRBD1 (5 bases). The CDR3 runs to 16 residues. CDR1 and CDR2 from the germline V gene are MGHRA and YSYEKL. V was pared by 3 bases and J by 4 bases, with 18 bases between. The CDR3 region has the DNA TGCGCCAGCAGCCAGGGCCGGGGGACGGCGGTCTATGGCTACACCTTC. Protein product: CASSQGRGTAVYGYTF.

The sample holds many counts of this clonotype. The V call is TRBV7-6, the J call TRBJ2-1, with D possibly matching TRBD2 (5 bases). The germline V and J ends were trimmed by 5 bases and 2 bases, with 10 bases remaining between them. Germline V lookup: CDR1 SGHVS, CDR2 FNYEAQ. The CDR3 length is 14 residues. In DNA, the CDR3 is TGTGCCAGCAGCCCTGGGAGTACCTACAATGAGCAGTTCTTC. Translation gives CASSPGSTYNEQFF.

This clonotype was seen many times. V usage is TRBV6-6 and J usage is TRBJ2-7; no firm D call. This CDR3 has 14 residues. V was shortened by 6 bases and J by 2 bases, with 14 bases between the two germline ends. Germline lookup yields CDR1 MNHNY and CDR2 SVGAGI (reference sequence). DNA of the CDR3: TGTGCCAGCAGCCCCTCCGAAGCCGCCTACGAGCAGTACTTC. Protein sequence: CASSPSEAAYEQYF.

This clonotype was detected ten times or more. The J gene is TRBJ2-3, the V gene TRBV5-1; D is undetermined. This CDR3 is 16 amino acids long. Deletions cut 3 bases from V and 0 bases from J, with 14 bases between. Germline-derived CDR1 and CDR2 are SGHRS and YFSETQ. The CDR3 nucleotides read TGCGCCAGCAGCTCTGGGTTTGACAAGAGCACAGATACGCAGTATTTT. Its protein is CASSSGFDKSTDTQYF.

This clonotype was seen many times. CDR3 nucleotides: TGTGCCAGCAGCCCCCGGAACAGGGGCGAGAACACTGAAGCTTTCTTT. Its translation is CASSPRNRGENTEAFF. V and J are TRBV4-2 and TRBJ1-1, with 7 positions matching TRBD1. Per germline, CDR1 LGHNA and CDR2 YNFKEQ. The CDR3 is made up of 16 amino acids. V was clipped by 4 bases and J by 1 base; unmatched bases: 9.

This clonotype was found many times. The chain links TRBV30 to TRBJ1-1; no reliable D call. The germline V and J ends were trimmed by 0 bases and 10 bases, with 12 bases remaining between them. Looked up from germline, CDR1 is GTSNPN and CDR2 is SVGIG (reference sequence). This CDR3 has 12 amino acids. Written as DNA, the CDR3 is TGTGCCTGGAGTGTAGGGTCTCTGTCAGCTTTCTTT. It yields the protein CAWSVGSLSAFF.

This clonotype was counted ten times or more. The chain carries TRBV19 and TRBJ2-1; possible D gene TRBD1, 6 bases. The CDR3 length is 15 residues. V shed 6 bases and J shed 12 bases, with 24 bases lying between them. Germline assignment: CDR1 LNHDA and CDR2 SQIVND (reference sequence). DNA of the CDR3: TGTGCCAGTAGCATAACCTCGGGACACCCCCTGGGGCAGTTCTTC. It translates to CASSITSGHPLGQFF. The full variable domain, its missing parts supplied by reference TRBV19 and TRBJ2-1, is DGGITQSPKYLFRKEGQNVTLSCEQNLNHDAMYWYRQDPGQGLRLIYYSQIVNDFQKGDIAEGYSVSREKKESFPLTVTSAQKNPTAFYLCASSITSGHPLGQFFGPGTRLTVL.

There are many counts of this clonotype. This chain uses TRBV5-1 with TRBJ2-3, with 7 bases that match TRBD1. This CDR3 has 13 residues. J lost 6 bases, V lost 4 bases, and 5 bases had no gene match. CDR1 SGHRS and CDR2 YFSETQ come from the germline V gene. The CDR3 DNA reads TGCGCCAGCAGCATAGGGACAGCCGATACGCAGTATTTT. Its translation: CASSIGTADTQYF.